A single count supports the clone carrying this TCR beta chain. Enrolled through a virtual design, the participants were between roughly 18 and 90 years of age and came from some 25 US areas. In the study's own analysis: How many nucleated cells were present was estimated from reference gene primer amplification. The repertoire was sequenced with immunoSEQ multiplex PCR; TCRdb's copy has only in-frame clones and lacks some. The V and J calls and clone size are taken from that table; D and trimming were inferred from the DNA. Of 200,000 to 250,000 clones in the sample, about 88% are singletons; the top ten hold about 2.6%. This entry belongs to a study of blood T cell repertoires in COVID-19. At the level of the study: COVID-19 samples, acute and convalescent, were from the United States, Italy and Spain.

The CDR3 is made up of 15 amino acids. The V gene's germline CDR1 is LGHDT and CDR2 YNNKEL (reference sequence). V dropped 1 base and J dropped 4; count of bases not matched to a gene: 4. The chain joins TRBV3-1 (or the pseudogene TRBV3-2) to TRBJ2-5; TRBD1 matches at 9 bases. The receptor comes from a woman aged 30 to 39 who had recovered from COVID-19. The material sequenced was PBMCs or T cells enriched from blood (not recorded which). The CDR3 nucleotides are TGTGCCAGCAGCCAAGGACCGGGACAGGGAGAGACCCAGTACTTC. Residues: CASSQGPGQGETQYF.